This T cell receptor beta chain appears in the sequencing data of a study of PD-1 blockade in classical Hodgkin lymphoma. As to time point: cycle 4 day 1 (C4D1), after 6 weeks of nivolumab. All trial patients relapsed after autologous stem cell transplantation. In germline, CDR1 is GTSNPN, CDR2 SVGIG (reference sequence). This CDR3 has 16 amino acids. J lost 0 bases, V lost 4 bases, and 5 bases had no gene match. The method was immunoSEQ multiplex PCR; TCRdb's version includes in-frame clones alone and lacks a portion of them. The sample contains tens of thousands of clones, approximately 80% of which appear only once.

This clonotype was obtained from a human donor with classical Hodgkin lymphoma. The V gene is TRBV30, the J gene TRBJ2-6, with TRBD1 matching over 8 bases. The input for sequencing was peripheral blood mononuclear cells (PBMCs), taken before the fourth cycle of nivolumab. The CDR3 sequence: CAWTGTGGSGANVLTF. As DNA, the CDR3 is TGTGCCTGGACTGGTACAGGGGGCTCTGGGGCCAACGTCCTGACTTTC.